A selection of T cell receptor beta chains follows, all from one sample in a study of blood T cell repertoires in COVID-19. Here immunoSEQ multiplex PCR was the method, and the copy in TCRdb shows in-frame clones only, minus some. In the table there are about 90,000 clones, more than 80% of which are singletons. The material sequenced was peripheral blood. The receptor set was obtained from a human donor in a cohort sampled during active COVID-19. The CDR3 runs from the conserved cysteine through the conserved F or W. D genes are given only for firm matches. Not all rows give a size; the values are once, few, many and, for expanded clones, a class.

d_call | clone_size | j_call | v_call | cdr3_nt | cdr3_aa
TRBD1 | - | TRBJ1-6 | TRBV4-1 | TGCGCCAGCAACGACAGGGGAGGTTCACCCCTCCACTTT | CASNDRGGSPLHF
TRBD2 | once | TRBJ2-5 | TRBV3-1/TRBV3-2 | TGTGCCAGCACCCCGCTAATAGGGGGACTAGCTCGTGAAGAGACCCAGTACTTC | CASTPLIGGLAREETQYF
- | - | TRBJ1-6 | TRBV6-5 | TGTGCCAGCAGTTACTCGTCTATTCCCTACAATTCACCCCTCCACTTT | CASSYSSIPYNSPLHF
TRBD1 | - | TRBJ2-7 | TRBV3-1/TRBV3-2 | TGTGCCAGCACCTCAACAGGGGCGGACTACGAGCAGTACTTC | CASTSTGADYEQYF
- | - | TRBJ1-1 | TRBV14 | TGTGCCAGCAGCCGACAGGCCTCCCAGGCTTTCTTT | CASSRQASQAFF
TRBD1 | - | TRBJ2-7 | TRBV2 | TGTGCCAGCCGGAGGGACAGGGGGTCCCGCGAGCAGTACTTC | CASRRDRGSREQYF
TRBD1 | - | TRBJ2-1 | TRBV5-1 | TGCGCCAGCAGCTCGGGACAGGTGGTCGATGAGCAGTTCTTC | CASSSGQVVDEQFF
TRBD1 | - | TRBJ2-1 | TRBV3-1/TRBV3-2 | TGTGCCAGCAGTCCCGACAGGGAACCCTACAATGAGCAGTTCTTC | CASSPDREPYNEQFF
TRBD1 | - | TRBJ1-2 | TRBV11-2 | TGTGCCAGCAGCTCCCGACAGGGGGTCCCCTATGGCTACACCTTC | CASSSRQGVPYGYTF
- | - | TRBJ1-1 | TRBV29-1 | TGCAGCGTCTCCGACAGCATGAACACTGAAGCTTTCTTT | CSVSDSMNTEAFF
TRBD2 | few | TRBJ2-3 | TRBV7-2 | TGTGCCAGCAGCTTAGAGCGACTAGCGGGGACCCCTAGCACAGATACGCAGTATTTT | CASSLERLAGTPSTDTQYF
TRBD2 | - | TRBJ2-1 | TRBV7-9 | TGTGCCAGCAGCCCGTCTGCTAGCGGGGCCCGATACAATGAGCAGTTCTTC | CASSPSASGARYNEQFF
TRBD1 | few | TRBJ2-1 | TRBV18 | TGTGCCAGCTCAACCCAGGGGGTTGAGCAGTTCTTC | CASSTQGVEQFF
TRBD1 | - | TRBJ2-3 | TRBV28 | TGTGCCAGCAGTTTCCCCTTTTACAGGGGTGGGGATACGCAGTATTTT | CASSFPFYRGGDTQYF
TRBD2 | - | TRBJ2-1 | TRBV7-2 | TGTGCCAGCAAATCGCCGGGACTAGCGGGAGGGAATGAGCAGTTCTTC | CASKSPGLAGGNEQFF
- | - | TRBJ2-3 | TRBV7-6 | TGTGCCAGCAGCTTGGGGAGCTCGACAGATACGCAGTATTTT | CASSLGSSTDTQYF
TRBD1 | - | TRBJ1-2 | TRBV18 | TGTGCCAGCTCACCGGGACAGCCCTATGGCTACACCTTC | CASSPGQPYGYTF
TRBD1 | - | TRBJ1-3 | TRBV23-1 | TGCGCCAGCAGTAGATACCGGGACAGGGGAAACACCATATATTTT | CASSRYRDRGNTIYF
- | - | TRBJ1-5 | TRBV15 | TGTGCCACCAGTATCTTTAGCAATCAGCCCCAGCATTTT | CATSIFSNQPQHF
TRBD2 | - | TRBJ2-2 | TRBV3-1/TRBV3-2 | TGTGCCAGCAACCGCGCCTCTAGCGGGGGGAGGTCGGCCGGGGAGCTGTTTTTT | CASNRASSGGRSAGELFF
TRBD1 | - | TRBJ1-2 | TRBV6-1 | TGTGCCAGCAGTGAAGCGACAGGGTTTTTGCGCTATGGCTACACCTTC | CASSEATGFLRYGYTF
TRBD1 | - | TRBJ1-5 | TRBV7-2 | TGTGCCAGCGGGACAGGGGGCAATCAGCCCCAGCATTTT | CASGTGGNQPQHF
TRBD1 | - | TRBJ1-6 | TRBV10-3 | TGTGCCATCAAGAAGACGGGACAGGCCGATTCACCCCTCCACTTT | CAIKKTGQADSPLHF
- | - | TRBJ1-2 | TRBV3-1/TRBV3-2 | TGTGCCAGCAGCCCCCAGACAGGCGGCGGCTACACCTTC | CASSPQTGGGYTF